These 19 T cell receptor beta chains originate from one sample sequenced in a study of regulatory dendritic cells for organ transplantation. Allogeneic regulatory or mature dendritic cells were co-cultured for 5 days with CFSE-labeled sorted T cells at 1:10. These receptors have no identified antigens. The repertoire was sequenced with immunoSEQ multiplex PCR; TCRdb's copy has only in-frame clones and lacks some. The sample records some 9,300 clones, less than 70% being singletons. Sequencing was carried out using naive CD4+ T cells from blood cultured with dendritic cells. Specified subset: CD45RA+ naive T cells. The receptors come from a human donor in good health.

This clone showed up just a few times. V and J are TRBV2 and TRBJ1-2, with D possibly matching TRBD1 (5 bases). Germline lookup yields CDR1 SNHLY and CDR2 FYNNEI. The germline V and J ends were trimmed by 0 bases and 5 bases, with 10 bases remaining between them. The CDR3 consists of 14 residues. CDR3 in amino acids: CASSEAGGVYGYTF. CDR3 bases: TGTGCCAGCAGTGAAGCGGGGGGGGTGTATGGCTACACCTTC. Filled out from reference TRBV2 and TRBJ1-2, the complete variable domain reads EPEVTQTPSHQVTQMGQEVILRCVPISNHLYFYWYRQILGQKVEFLVSFYNNEISEKSEIFDDQFSVERPDGSNFTLKIRSTKLEDSAMYFCASSEAGGVYGYTFGSGTRLTVV.

The gene calls are TRBV12-5 and TRBJ2-3, with D tentatively TRBD1 (5 bases). The CDR3 has 13 amino acids. Per the germline V gene, CDR1 is LGHNT and CDR2 is FRNRAP. The V gene lost 8 bases and the J gene lost 4 bases, with 13 bases spanning the gap. The CDR3 nucleotides are TGTGCTAGTTCAGGGCTCCGACCAGATACGCAGTATTTT. Translating it yields CASSGLRPDTQYF.

This clone was seen more than once but under ten times. The J gene is TRBJ2-5, the V gene TRBV6-1, with D tentatively TRBD2 (6 bases). Germline V gives CDR1 MNHNS, CDR2 SASEGT. There are 15 residues in the CDR3. V lost 3 bases to trimming and J lost 5 bases, with 16 bases between them. The CDR3, as DNA: TGTGCCAGCAGTGACGTGGTGGGTCGGGGGGAGACCCAGTACTTC. Amino acids: CASSDVVGRGETQYF.

The rearrangement uses TRBV12-5 and TRBJ1-4; 7 bases match TRBD1. V shed 0 bases and J 5 bases; nucleotides not matched to a gene: 6. The CDR3 runs to 16 residues. Germline values: CDR1 LGHNT, CDR2 FRNRAP. CDR3 nucleotides: TGTGCTAGTGGTTTGGTCACGACAGGGATAAATGAAAAACTGTTTTTT. Translated, it gives CASGLVTTGINEKLFF. The full variable domain, in which reference TRBV12-5 and TRBJ1-4 provide the parts outside the CDR3, is DARVTQTPRHKVTEMGQEVTMRCQPILGHNTVFWYRQTMMQGLELLAYFRNRAPLDDSGMPKDRFSAEMPDATLATLKIQPSEPRDSAVYFCASGLVTTGINEKLFFGSGTQLSVL.

The CDR3 region is CASSAERGQGILNEQFF. CDR3 bases: TGTGCCAGCAGTGCAGAGAGGGGACAGGGGATTCTCAATGAGCAGTTCTTC. The chain uses TRBV6-1 and TRBJ2-1; 10 nucleotides align to TRBD1. This CDR3 has 17 amino acids. The junction had 12 bases not matched to a gene; V was cut back by 4 bases and J by 6 bases. The V gene's germline CDR1 is MNHNS and CDR2 SASEGT.

V usage is TRBV11-2 and J usage is TRBJ1-2; D gene unclear. The V gene's germline CDR1 is SGHAT and CDR2 FQNNGV. This CDR3 comprises 14 residues. V shed 4 bases and J shed 2 bases, with 11 bases lying between them. The DNA of the CDR3 is TGTGCCAGCAGCTCTCCCGGACTGAACTATGGCTACACCTTC. Its protein is CASSSPGLNYGYTF. The full variable domain, with the rest looked up from reference TRBV11-2 and TRBJ1-2, is EAGVAQSPRYKIIEKRQSVAFWCNPISGHATLYWYQQILGQGPKLLIQFQNNGVVDDSQLPKDRFSAERLKGVDSTLKIQPAKLEDSAVYLCASSSPGLNYGYTFGSGTRLTVV.

A few counts support this clone. The rearrangement uses TRBV5-8 and TRBJ1-1, with 9 bases that match TRBD1. The length of the CDR3 is 15 residues. The germline V gene encodes CDR1 SGHTS and CDR2 YDEGEE. Unmatched junction bases numbered 7, after V lost 5 bases and J lost 2 bases. Here the CDR3 DNA reads TGTGCCAGCAGGAAACAGGGGGCTCCCAACACTGAAGCTTTCTTT. This encodes CASRKQGAPNTEAFF.

This clone has a handful of counts. The chain has TRBV9 and TRBJ2-1; 7 nucleotides line up with TRBD1. Germline V CDR1 and CDR2: SGDLS, YYNGEE. Trimming cost V 5 bases and J 7 bases; bases outside gene matches: 15. The CDR3 length is 16 residues. CDR3 DNA: TGTGCCAGCAGGCCCGCGGGCAGGGGGAAGGGGAATGAGCAGTTCTTC. Protein: CASRPAGRGKGNEQFF.

As DNA, the CDR3 is TGTGCCAGCTCACCACCGTTGGCGGGGGGGGAGACCCAGTACTTC. This sequence encodes CASSPPLAGGETQYF. This chain joins TRBV18 and TRBJ2-5; 9 bases match TRBD2. CDR3 length equals 15 residues. With V trimmed by 0 bases and J by 5 bases, 4 bases remained unmatched. The V gene's germline CDR1 is KGHSH and CDR2 LQKENI.

The rearrangement uses TRBV4-2 and TRBJ1-5, with D possibly TRBD1 on 6 matching bases. The CDR3 is 15 residues long. The germline CDR1 and CDR2 sequences are LGHNA and YNFKEQ. Deletions cut 0 bases from V and 7 bases from J, with 13 bases between. The DNA for the CDR3 is TGTGCCAGCAGCCAAGATCGGGGGGGCGGGCAGCCCCAGCATTTT. Amino acids: CASSQDRGGGQPQHF.

The chain combines TRBV15 with TRBJ2-7, with D possibly being TRBD1 (5 bases). The germline CDR1 and CDR2 sequences are LNHNV and YYDKDF (reference sequence). The CDR3 totals 13 residues. With 3 bases removed from V and 4 bases from J, the gap between germline ends came to 10 bases. The CDR3 nucleotides read TGTGCCACCAGCAGGGCCAGGGATTACGAGCAGTACTTC. Translating gives CATSRARDYEQYF.

The chain joins TRBV6-5 to TRBJ2-7; 7 positions agree with TRBD1. CDR3 size: 16 residues. Trimming took 2 bases from V and 5 from J; bases not matched to a gene: 12. In germline, CDR1 is MNHEY, CDR2 SVGAGI. CDR3 amino acids: CASSYRQSTGSHEQYF. The CDR3 nucleotides are TGTGCCAGCAGTTACCGCCAGTCGACAGGGTCCCACGAGCAGTACTTC.

V usage is TRBV5-8 and J usage is TRBJ2-5; TRBD2 matches 9 bases. The CDR3 covers 16 residues. In germline, CDR1 is SGHTS, CDR2 YDEGEE. V was clipped by 4 bases and J by 5 bases; unmatched bases: 12. The chain's CDR3 is CASSRGGLAGRETQYF. DNA for the CDR3: TGTGCCAGCAGCCGCGGCGGGCTAGCGGGGAGGGAGACCCAGTACTTC.

This clone appeared a few times. The chain uses TRBV12-5 and TRBJ2-1, with 8 bases aligning to TRBD2. Germline V gene data show CDR1 as LGHNT and CDR2 as FRNRAP. This CDR3 has 14 amino acids. V gave up 2 bases and J gave up 8 bases; unmatched junction bases: 5. The CDR3 region is CASGLSGGAYEQFF. The CDR3 DNA follows: TGTGCTAGTGGTTTGTCCGGGGGGGCCTATGAGCAGTTCTTC.

As regards this clone: Other nucleotide sequences from this sample produce the same CDR3. The rearrangement uses TRBV18 and TRBJ1-5; 8 bases map to TRBD1. This CDR3 has 16 amino acids. From germline, CDR1 is KGHSH and CDR2 LQKENI. V lost 6 bases, J lost 3 bases, and 10 bases stayed unmatched. Here the CDR3 DNA reads TGTGCCAGCTCTACACCCGGACAGGGCCTCAATCAGCCCCAGCATTTT. Translated: CASSTPGQGLNQPQHF.

The V and J genes are TRBV7-2 and TRBJ2-2; tentatively, D is TRBD1 (8 bases). The CDR3 sequence is 15 residues long. Germline-derived CDR1 and CDR2 are SGHTA and FQGNSA. V lost 5 bases, J lost 3 bases, and 13 bases lay in between. DNA for the CDR3: TGTGCCAGCAGCACCACAGGGGGGGACACCGGGGAGCTGTTTTTT. Encoded protein: CASSTTGGDTGELFF.

This chain uses TRBV5-1 with TRBJ1-1; tentatively, D is TRBD1 (6 bases). With 4 bases removed from V and 4 bases from J, the gap between germline ends came to 20 bases. Looked up from germline, CDR1 is SGHRS and CDR2 is YFSETQ. The CDR3 length is 16 residues. The CDR3 here is CASSTGTPHGVTEAFF. CDR3 coding DNA: TGCGCCAGCAGCACCGGGACACCTCATGGGGTCACTGAAGCTTTCTTT.

Here the CDR3 reads CASRERTGSGYTF. The DNA of the CDR3 is TGTGCCAGCAGGGAAAGGACAGGGTCGGGCTACACCTTC. The V call is TRBV6-5, the J call TRBJ1-2, with TRBD1 matching 8 bases. Germline trimming cut 6 bases from V and 8 bases from J; bases unmatched to any gene: 8. This CDR3 comprises 13 residues. Germline V gene data show CDR1 as MNHEY and CDR2 as SVGAGI.

This sequence joins TRBV5-8 and TRBJ1-5; 8 nucleotides line up with TRBD1. The germline V gene encodes CDR1 SGHTS and CDR2 YDEGEE. CDR3 length: 15 residues. V gave up 2 bases and J gave up 4 bases; unmatched junction bases: 5. The CDR3 DNA reads as TGTGCCAGCAGCTTCGACAGGGGTGGAAATCAGCCCCAGCATTTT. Encoded protein: CASSFDRGGNQPQHF.